This entry lists 5 T cell receptor beta chains sequenced from one sample in a study of T cells in Graves' hyperthyroidism and ophthalmopathy (dated by TCRdb to about 2019). The method behind the library was multiplex PCR. TCRdb names Illumina HiSeq 2000 as the instrument used. The TCR beta CDR3 regions were amplified from the RNA transcripts. A first-round RT-PCR of the TCR CDR3 used the HTBI primer set with the Qiagen OneStep RT-PCR kit. Clones were called with MiXCR by TCRdb after fastp trimmed the public reads at Q25, and only in-frame beta chains were retained. Each entry is one CDR3 protein sequence, shown with its most common DNA and genes. The sample yields 400,000 to 450,000 distinct CDR3 sequences; about 15% were counted once. Approximately 13% of the sample goes to the ten largest clones. Sequencing was carried out using blood. The receptors come from a young man with Graves' ophthalmopathy.

The sample holds many counts of this clonotype. V usage is TRBV20-1 and J usage is TRBJ2-7; 12 bases are shared with TRBD2. This CDR3 spans 16 amino acids. J was trimmed by 4 bases and V by 2 bases; bases with no gene match: 9. Germline V gives CDR1 DFQATT, CDR2 SNEGSKA (reference sequence). CDR3 residues: CSARNVLAGGMYEQYF. Here the CDR3 DNA reads TGCAGTGCTAGAAATGTACTAGCGGGAGGCATGTACGAGCAGTACTTC.

There are many counts of this clonotype. This rearrangement joins TRBV2 to TRBJ1-2; D possibly corresponds to TRBD1 (5 bases). The CDR3 sequence is 15 residues long. V lost 1 base to trimming and J lost 2 bases, with 11 bases between them. Germline V CDR1 and CDR2: SNHLY, FYNNEI. CDR3 loop: CASSEVGLSNYGYTF. In nucleotides, the CDR3 is TGTGCCAGCAGTGAAGTGGGACTGAGCAACTATGGCTACACCTTC.

This clonotype was seen many times. This sequence joins TRBV7-2 and TRBJ1-2; D might be TRBD1 (5 bases). Germline V CDR1 and CDR2: SGHTA, FQGNSA. Between the trimmed V and J ends, which lost 6 bases and 0 bases, there was a span of 11 bases. This CDR3 region has 14 residues. CDR3 bases: TGTGCCAGCAGACAAGGACAAGCTAACTATGGCTACACCTTC. Translating gives CASRQGQANYGYTF.

This clonotype was recorded at least ten times. CDR3 DNA: TGTGCCAGCAGTTTTCCCAGTGTTTATGGCTACACCTTC. It encodes CASSFPSVYGYTF. This chain joins TRBV12-3 or TRBV12-4 and TRBJ1-2; D not certain. The ends were cut back, 3 bases at V and 5 bases at J, with 10 bases in the middle. The CDR3 runs to 13 residues.

This clonotype was picked up many times. J is TRBJ1-2 and V is TRBV27, with D perhaps TRBD1 (5 bases). The V and J ends lost 5 bases and 1 base respectively, with 17 bases between them. The CDR3 loop spans 16 amino acids. The V gene's germline CDR1 is MNHEY and CDR2 SMNVEV (reference sequence). CDR3 nucleotide sequence: TGTGCCAGCAGTCCTCCCCCGGGAGGGGTTAACTATGGCTACACCTTC. Translating gives CASSPPPGGVNYGYTF.